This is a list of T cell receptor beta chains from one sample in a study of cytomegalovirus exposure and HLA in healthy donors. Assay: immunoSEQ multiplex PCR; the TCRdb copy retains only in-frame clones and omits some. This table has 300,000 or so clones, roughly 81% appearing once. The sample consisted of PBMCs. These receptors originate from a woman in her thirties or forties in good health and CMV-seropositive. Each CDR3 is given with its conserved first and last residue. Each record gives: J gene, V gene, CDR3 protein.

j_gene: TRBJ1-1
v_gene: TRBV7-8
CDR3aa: CASSQVDRNTEAFF

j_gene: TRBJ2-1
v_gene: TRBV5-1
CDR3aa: CASSTIGTVLSEQFF

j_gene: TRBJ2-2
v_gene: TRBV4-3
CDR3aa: CASSPVTGELFF

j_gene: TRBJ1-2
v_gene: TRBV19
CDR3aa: CASSRGQVNNYGYTF

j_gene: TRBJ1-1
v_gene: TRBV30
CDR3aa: CAWSGSRGLYTEAFF

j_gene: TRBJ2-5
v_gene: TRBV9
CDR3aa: CASSTGDSAQTQYF

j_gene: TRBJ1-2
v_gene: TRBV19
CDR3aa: CASSIGRGANYGYTF

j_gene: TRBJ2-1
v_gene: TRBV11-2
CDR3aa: CASSLDGATRQFF

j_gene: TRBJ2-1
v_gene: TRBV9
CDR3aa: CASSVGTSGMSSYNEQFF

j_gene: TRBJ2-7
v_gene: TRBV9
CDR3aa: CASSVEGTSGSSEQYF

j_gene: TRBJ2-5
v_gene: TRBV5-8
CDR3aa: CASSQLAGETQYF

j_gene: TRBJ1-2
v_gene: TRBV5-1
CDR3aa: CASNQKGEGGYTF

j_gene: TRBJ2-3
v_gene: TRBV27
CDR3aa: CASSFLGLAGSTDTQYF

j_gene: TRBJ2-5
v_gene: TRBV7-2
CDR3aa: CASRRQGPQETQYF

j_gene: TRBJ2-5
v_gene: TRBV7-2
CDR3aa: CASSLGDRQETQYF

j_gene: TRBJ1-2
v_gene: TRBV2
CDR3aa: CASSGQGADGYTF

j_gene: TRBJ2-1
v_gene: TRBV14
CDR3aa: CASSQIGSRYNEQFF

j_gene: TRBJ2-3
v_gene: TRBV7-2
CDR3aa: CASSLVTTGGTDTQYF

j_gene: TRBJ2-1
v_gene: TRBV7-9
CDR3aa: CASSLGGASGSFEQFF

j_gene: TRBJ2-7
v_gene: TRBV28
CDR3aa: CASSSLGQGVLSYEQYF

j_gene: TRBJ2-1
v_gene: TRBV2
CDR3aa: CASSYEGLSGEQFF

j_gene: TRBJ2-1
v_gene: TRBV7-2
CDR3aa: CASSLSAVDRVYNEQFF

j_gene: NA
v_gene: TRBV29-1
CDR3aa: CSVEDWYEQYF

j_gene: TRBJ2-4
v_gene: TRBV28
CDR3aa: CASSMQGQGKNIQYF

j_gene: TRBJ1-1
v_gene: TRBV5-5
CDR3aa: CASSTGQIMNTEAFF

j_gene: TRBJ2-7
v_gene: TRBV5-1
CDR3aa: CASSLELRQGSHEQYF

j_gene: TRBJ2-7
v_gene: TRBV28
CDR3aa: CASSLWTSGSYEQYF

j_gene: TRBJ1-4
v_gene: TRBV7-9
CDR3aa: CASGGPEGEKLFF

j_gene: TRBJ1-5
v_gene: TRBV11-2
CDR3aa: CASSSTGLNQPQHF

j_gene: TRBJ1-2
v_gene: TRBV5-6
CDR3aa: CASSETVSEGYTF

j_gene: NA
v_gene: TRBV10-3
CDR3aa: CATSGLAGDYEQYF

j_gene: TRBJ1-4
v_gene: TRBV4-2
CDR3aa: CASSQEGSPRANEKLFF

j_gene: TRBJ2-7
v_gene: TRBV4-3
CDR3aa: CASSQVWSGDSYEQYF

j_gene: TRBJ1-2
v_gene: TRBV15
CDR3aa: CATSAGQGARSYGYTF

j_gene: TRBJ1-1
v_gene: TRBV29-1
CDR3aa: CSVGEGVMNTEAFF

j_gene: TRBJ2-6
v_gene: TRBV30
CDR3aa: CAWHTGAGANVLTF

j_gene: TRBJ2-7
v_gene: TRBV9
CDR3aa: CASSEAGDSYEQYF